This T cell receptor (beta chain) was sequenced in a study of T cells in Graves' hyperthyroidism and ophthalmopathy. CDR3 length equals 17 residues. Germline CDR1 and CDR2: SGHRS and YFSETQ. Trimming cost V 3 bases and J 2 bases; bases outside gene matches: 10. RNA transcripts gave rise to amplified TCR beta CDR3 regions. First-round RT-PCR targeting the TCR CDR3 was performed with the HTBI primer set. TCRdb re-derived calls from the multiplex PCR reads in MiXCR, one entry per CDR3 protein. The sample lists over 700,000 distinct CDR3 sequences, approximately 19% occurring once. The clonotype comes from a woman between 50 and 59 years old with Graves' hyperthyroidism that later progressed to Graves' ophthalmopathy. The chain employs TRBV5-1 and TRBJ1-2; 10 nucleotides align to TRBD1. Sequencing input: blood. The CDR3 loop is CASSYGTGVLANYGYTF. CDR3 nucleotide sequence: TGCGCCAGCAGCTACGGGACAGGGGTACTAGCAAACTATGGCTACACCTTC.